One and the same sample provided the 32 T cell receptor beta chains below, sequenced in a study of blood T cell repertoires in COVID-19. Sequencing was performed with immunoSEQ multiplex PCR; in TCRdb, only in-frame clones are kept and a portion is missing. This table holds 55,000 to 75,000 clones, 70% to 75% found once. Sequenced sample: peripheral blood. Receptor source: a man in his sixties with acute or convalescent COVID-19.

CDR3 bases: TGTGCCAGTAGTAATGGCGGGAGGGGTGAGCAGTTCTTC. Protein sequence: CASSNGGRGEQFF. The V and J genes are TRBV19 and TRBJ2-1; 9 bases are shared with TRBD2. Germline V gene data show CDR1 as LNHDA and CDR2 as SQIVND (reference sequence). The CDR3 sequence is 13 residues long. V lost 4 bases, J lost 9 bases, and 4 bases stayed unmatched.

The chain links TRBV24-1 to TRBJ2-6; no reliable D call. V dropped 4 bases and J dropped 4 bases, with 4 bases sitting between them. Germline CDR1 reads KGHDR; CDR2 reads SFDVKD. The CDR3 contains 13 residues. In DNA, the CDR3 is TGTGCCACCAGTGAGGGCGGGGCCAACGTCCTGACTTTC. It codes for CATSEGGANVLTF.

In regard to this clone: Other DNA sequences in the same sample also yield this CDR3. The chain links TRBV28 to TRBJ2-3; 11 bases line up with TRBD2. CDR3 length: 13 residues. With V trimmed by 11 bases and J by 4 bases, 5 bases remained unmatched. Germline V gene data show CDR1 as MDHEN and CDR2 as SYDVKM. CDR3 nucleotide sequence: TGTGCCGCTTATAGCGGGAGGGCAGATACGCAGTATTTT. Encoded protein: CAAYSGRADTQYF.

The V and J genes are TRBV28 and TRBJ1-1, with a tentative D call TRBD1 (6 bases). The CDR3 contains 15 residues. The germline gives CDR1 MDHEN, CDR2 SYDVKM. Trimming cost V 4 bases and J 2 bases, with 14 bases left between them. CDR3 region: CASSSPTGLNTEAFF. In DNA form, the CDR3 reads TGTGCCAGCAGTTCCCCGACAGGCCTAAACACTGAAGCTTTCTTT.

This clone was recorded a few times. The chain employs TRBV27 and TRBJ1-2; a possible D gene is TRBD1 (5 bases). V lost 5 bases to trimming and J lost 1 base, with 11 bases between them. Germline V gene lookup returns CDR1 MNHEY and CDR2 SMNVEV (reference sequence). The CDR3 totals 14 residues. Here the CDR3 DNA reads TGTGCCAGCAGTCCAGGGCGGGGTAACTATGGCTACACCTTC. This sequence encodes CASSPGRGNYGYTF.

The chain recombines TRBV11-1 with TRBJ1-2; 9 nucleotides line up with TRBD1. V lost 6 bases to trimming and J lost 6 bases; unmatched junction nucleotides: 8. CDR3 size: 14 residues. Germline CDR1 SGHAT, CDR2 FQDESV (reference sequence). The CDR3 DNA reads TGTGCCAGCAGTTTAACGACAGGGGGAGATGGCTACACCTTC. It codes for CASSLTTGGDGYTF. The full variable domain, in which reference TRBV11-1 and TRBJ1-2 provide the parts outside the CDR3, is EAEVAQSPRYKITEKSQAVAFWCDPISGHATLYWYRQILGQGPELLVQFQDESVVDDSQLPKDRFSAERLKGVDSTLKIQPAELGDSAMYLCASSLTTGGDGYTFGSGTRLTVV.

The V gene is TRBV15, the J gene TRBJ2-5; no clear D gene. This CDR3 has 13 residues. The germline CDR1 and CDR2 sequences are LNHNV and YYDKDF (reference sequence). The germline V and J ends were trimmed by 0 bases and 4 bases, with 6 bases remaining between them. The CDR3 sequence: CATSREERETQYF. The CDR3 DNA sequence: TGTGCCACCAGCAGAGAAGAGAGAGAGACCCAGTACTTC.

J is TRBJ1-1 and V is TRBV11-2, with 9 bases aligning to TRBD1. Germline CDR1 and CDR2: SGHAT and FQNNGV. Trimming removed 1 base from V and 7 bases from J; junction bases left unmatched: 1. The CDR3 totals 13 residues. CDR3 amino acids: CASSLGQGGEAFF. The CDR3 DNA reads TGTGCCAGCAGCTTAGGACAGGGGGGTGAAGCTTTCTTT. Together with reference TRBV11-2 and TRBJ1-1, the CDR3 gives the full variable domain: EAGVAQSPRYKIIEKRQSVAFWCNPISGHATLYWYQQILGQGPKLLIQFQNNGVVDDSQLPKDRFSAERLKGVDSTLKIQPAKLEDSAVYLCASSLGQGGEAFFGQGTRLTVV.

The CDR3 nucleotides are TGCGCCAGCAGCTCGCGGGGGGAAACTGAAGCTTTCTTT. It translates to CASSSRGETEAFF. The V call is TRBV5-1, the J call TRBJ1-1, with D possibly being TRBD1 (5 bases). The CDR3 is made up of 13 amino acids. Deletions cut 3 bases from V and 5 bases from J, with 11 bases between. Germline CDR1 and CDR2: SGHRS and YFSETQ.

Here the CDR3 reads CATMGGTGEEKLFF. DNA of the CDR3: TGTGCCACCATGGGTGGGACGGGGGAGGAAAAACTGTTTTTT. V and J are TRBV2 and TRBJ1-4; TRBD1 might be the D (5 bases). Germline-derived CDR1 and CDR2 are SNHLY and FYNNEI. Trimming left V 10 bases short and J 8 bases short, with 20 bases between. There are 14 residues in the CDR3.

CDR3 sequence reads: CASTPDSNQPQHF. CDR3 nucleotide sequence: TGTGCCAGTACCCCGGACAGTAATCAGCCCCAGCATTTT. The chain carries TRBV19 and TRBJ1-5; weak D call: TRBD1 (6 bases). Between the trimmed V and J ends, which lost 7 bases and 4 bases, there was a span of 11 bases. Germline CDR1 LNHDA, CDR2 SQIVND (reference sequence). This CDR3 comprises 13 residues.

This chain uses TRBV21-1 with TRBJ2-5; the D call in the table, TRBD2, was not verified against the DNA. TRBV21-1 is a pseudogene locus. The CDR3 length is 16 residues. The CDR3: CASSKEREEDKETQYF. The CDR3 DNA reads TGTGCCAGCAGCAAAGAGCGGGAGGAGGACAAAGAGACCCAGTACTTC.

This sequence joins TRBV30 and TRBJ2-7; 7 bases are shared with TRBD1. The CDR3 spans 14 residues. V gave up 1 base and J gave up 3 bases; unmatched junction bases: 6. Germline V gene lookup returns CDR1 GTSNPN and CDR2 SVGIG (reference sequence). The CDR3 DNA follows: TGTGCCTGGAGTGCAAGGGACAGCCTCTACGAGCAGTACTTC. Translation: CAWSARDSLYEQYF.

The chain employs TRBV14 and TRBJ1-4; tentatively, D is TRBD1 (5 bases). The CDR3 runs to 12 residues. The V gene's germline CDR1 is SGHDN and CDR2 FVKESK. Trimming shortened V by 0 bases and J by 10 bases, and 6 bases separated the two germline ends. The CDR3 region has the DNA TGTGCCAGCAGCCAAGAGCAGGGAAAACTGTTTTTT. Its protein is CASSQEQGKLFF.

The chain couples TRBV7-9 to TRBJ2-5; 10 nucleotides line up with TRBD1. V trimming: 3 bases; J trimming: 4 bases; junction bases outside the gene matches: 5. The CDR3 is made up of 15 amino acids. Per germline, CDR1 SEHNR and CDR2 FQNEAQ (reference sequence). DNA of the CDR3: TGTGCCAGCAGCTTCGGGACAGGGGTAGGAGAGACCCAGTACTTC. Amino acid sequence: CASSFGTGVGETQYF.

V gene TRBV21-1 combines with J gene TRBJ2-7; TRBD1, the table's D call, lacks a check against the DNA. TRBV21-1 is a pseudogene. This CDR3 region has 14 residues. CDR3 coding DNA: TGTGCCAGCAGCGCCCACAGGGACCCCTACGAGCAGTACGTC. It encodes CASSAHRDPYEQYV.

The V call is TRBV9, the J call TRBJ2-3; TRBD1 might be the D (5 bases). Trimming stripped 0 bases from V and 2 bases from J, with 13 bases between. CDR1 and CDR2 from the germline V gene are SGDLS and YYNGEE. The CDR3 has 16 amino acids. The CDR3 here is CASSVEAGPHTDTQYF. The CDR3 region has the DNA TGTGCCAGCAGCGTAGAGGCAGGGCCACACACAGATACGCAGTATTTT.

The CDR3 loop is CASSPPDRRQETQYF. The CDR3 bases are TGTGCCAGCTCACCGCCGGACAGGCGACAAGAGACCCAGTACTTC. The rearrangement joins TRBV18 to TRBJ2-5, with 7 bases identical to TRBD1. There are 15 residues in the CDR3. V shed 3 bases, J shed 2 bases, and the junction held 6 bases outside the gene matches. Germline CDR1 KGHSH, CDR2 LQKENI. Full variable domain (rest looked up from reference TRBV18 and TRBJ2-5): NAGVMQNPRHLVRRRGQEARLRCSPMKGHSHVYWYRQLPEEGLKFMVYLQKENIIDESGMPKERFSAEFPKEGPSILRIQQVVRGDSAAYFCASSPPDRRQETQYFGPGTRLLVL.

The chain couples TRBV10-3 to TRBJ1-1, with a weak D call TRBD1 (5 bases). This CDR3 is built from 15 residues. Trimming stripped 10 bases from V and 3 bases from J, with 21 bases between. The germline V gene has CDR1 ENHRY and CDR2 SYGVKD. CDR3 DNA sequence: TGTGCCACCCTTCCCTCGGGCGGGGGGGACACTGAAGCTTTCTTT. Translation gives CATLPSGGGDTEAFF.

The V call is TRBV2, the J call TRBJ2-4; D is perhaps TRBD1 (5 bases). The CDR3 covers 13 residues. CDR1 and CDR2 from the germline V gene are SNHLY and FYNNEI. Trimming took 6 bases from V and 5 from J, leaving 11 bases between them. The CDR3 sequence is CASRLDRENIQYF. As DNA, the CDR3 is TGTGCCAGCAGGCTCGACAGAGAAAACATTCAGTACTTC.

This clone came up a few times. The rearrangement joins TRBV9 to TRBJ2-2; 7 nucleotides agree with TRBD1. The CDR3 spans 19 residues. Germline lookup yields CDR1 SGDLS and CDR2 YYNGEE. J gave up 3 bases and V 4 bases, and 18 bases lay outside the gene matches. The CDR3 region has the DNA TGTGCCAGCAGCCCGGGCAGGGGGTCCTCCTTTCTCCACACCGGGGAGCTGTTTTTT. It encodes CASSPGRGSSFLHTGELFF. The full variable domain, completed using reference TRBV9 and TRBJ2-2, is DSGVTQTPKHLITATGQRVTLRCSPRSGDLSVYWYQQSLDQGLQFLIQYYNGEERAKGNILERFSAQQFPDLHSELNLSSLELGDSALYFCASSPGRGSSFLHTGELFFGEGSRLTVL.

The chain is built from TRBV27 and TRBJ2-1, with 7 nucleotides matching TRBD2. The CDR3 contains 15 residues. The V gene's germline CDR1 is MNHEY and CDR2 SMNVEV (reference sequence). The V and J ends lost 5 bases and 4 bases, in that order; junction bases with no gene match: 8. The CDR3 protein is CASSPLADIYNEQFF. CDR3 DNA: TGTGCCAGCAGTCCTCTAGCGGACATATACAATGAGCAGTTCTTC.

The rearrangement uses TRBV28 and TRBJ2-1; D is perhaps TRBD2 (6 bases). The CDR3 runs 16 residues. Germline CDR1 reads MDHEN; CDR2 reads SYDVKM. V dropped 5 bases and J dropped 1 base, with 15 bases sitting between them. As DNA, the CDR3 is TGTGCCAGCAGTCCCCCTCGGGGGACTTCCTACAATGAGCAGTTCTTC. Translated: CASSPPRGTSYNEQFF.

This chain uses TRBV15 with TRBJ2-2; 12 bases align to TRBD1. The J segment lost 0 bases and the V segment lost 3 bases, leaving 8 bases of the junction unmatched. Germline V gene sequence: CDR1 LNHNV, CDR2 YYDKDF (reference sequence). This CDR3 comprises 19 residues. The CDR3 here is CATSRGFGTGGANTGELFF. Here the CDR3 DNA reads TGTGCCACCAGCAGGGGTTTCGGGACAGGGGGCGCGAACACCGGGGAGCTGTTTTTT.

The chain is built from TRBV5-1 and TRBJ2-5; a weak D match, TRBD2 (5 bases). This CDR3 contains 14 residues. Trimming cost V 2 bases and J 1 base, with 9 bases left between them. Per the germline V gene, CDR1 is SGHRS and CDR2 is YFSETQ. This CDR3 reads CASSFLGSQETQYF. CDR3 bases: TGCGCCAGCAGCTTTTTGGGGAGCCAAGAGACCCAGTACTTC. Using reference TRBV5-1 and TRBJ2-5 for the parts outside the CDR3, the full variable domain is KAGVTQTPRYLIKTRGQQVTLSCSPISGHRSVSWYQQTPGQGLQFLFEYFSETQRNKGNFPGRFSGRQFSNSRSEMNVSTLELGDSALYLCASSFLGSQETQYFGPGTRLLVL.

The CDR3 reads CASSRVIRAFF. In DNA form, the CDR3 reads TGTGCCAGCAGCCGGGTTATCCGAGCTTTCTTT. The chain joins TRBV12-3 or TRBV12-4 to TRBJ1-1, with unresolved D. The CDR3 extends over 11 amino acids. The V gene lost 6 bases and the J gene lost 10 bases, with 12 bases spanning the gap.

This clone turned up a few times. V usage is TRBV5-6 and J usage is TRBJ2-7; TRBD1 is a possible D gene (5 bases). The CDR3 totals 16 residues. Deletions cut 4 bases from V and 4 bases from J, with 21 bases between. The germline CDR1 and CDR2 sequences are SGHDT and YYEEEE. DNA for the CDR3: TGTGCCAGCAGCGGGCAGGGCGGAACGATATTTTACGAGCAGTACTTC. Translating gives CASSGQGGTIFYEQYF.

The gene calls are TRBV13 and TRBJ1-1; 10 bases are a match to TRBD1. The CDR3 contains 17 residues. Losses at the gene ends were 5 bases for V and 5 bases for J; bases not matched to a gene: 14. Germline CDR1 PRHDT, CDR2 FYEKMQ (reference sequence). The CDR3 sequence: CASSDEGDRGGITEAFF. The CDR3 DNA reads TGTGCCAGCAGCGACGAGGGGGACAGGGGAGGTATAACTGAAGCTTTCTTT.

The chain employs TRBV5-4 and TRBJ1-2; 8 bases are a match to TRBD1. Trimming at V came to 2 bases and at J to 4 bases, leaving 7 bases not matched to a gene. The CDR3 extends over 15 amino acids. Germline V gene sequence: CDR1 SGHNT, CDR2 YYREEE (reference sequence). CDR3 bases: TGTGCCAGCAGCTTAGACAGGGGAGGTCTCTATGGCTACACCTTC. Translation: CASSLDRGGLYGYTF.

This clone was detected only once. The V call is TRBV5-1, the J call TRBJ2-6; maybe TRBD1 (6 bases). CDR1 is SGHRS, CDR2 YFSETQ, per germline. Trimming removed 0 bases at V and 1 base at J, with 11 bases between. The CDR3 contains 17 residues. The CDR3 DNA reads as TGCGCCAGCAGCTTGGGGACAGACTCATCTGGGGCCAACGTCCTGACTTTC. It is translated as CASSLGTDSSGANVLTF.

This chain joins TRBV5-4 and TRBJ2-7, with 13 bases matching TRBD2. Looked up from germline, CDR1 is SGHNT and CDR2 is YYREEE (reference sequence). The CDR3 extends over 16 amino acids. The ends lost 4 bases at V and 6 bases at J; junction bases unmatched: 10. The CDR3 region has the DNA TGTGCCAGCAGCCTGGAGATCGGACTAGCGGGAGTCGAGCAGTACTTC. It is translated as CASSLEIGLAGVEQYF.

The V call is TRBV5-1, the J call TRBJ2-7, with D possibly being TRBD1 (5 bases). This CDR3 comprises 15 residues. V was clipped by 2 bases and J by 2 bases, with 14 bases between them. Germline-derived CDR1 and CDR2 are SGHRS and YFSETQ. The CDR3 region is CASSLTGSQTYEQYF. CDR3 sequence (DNA): TGCGCCAGCAGCTTAACAGGATCCCAAACCTACGAGCAGTACTTC. The complete variable domain, with remaining parts taken from reference TRBV5-1 and TRBJ2-7, reads KAGVTQTPRYLIKTRGQQVTLSCSPISGHRSVSWYQQTPGQGLQFLFEYFSETQRNKGNFPGRFSGRQFSNSRSEMNVSTLELGDSALYLCASSLTGSQTYEQYFGPGTRLTVT.